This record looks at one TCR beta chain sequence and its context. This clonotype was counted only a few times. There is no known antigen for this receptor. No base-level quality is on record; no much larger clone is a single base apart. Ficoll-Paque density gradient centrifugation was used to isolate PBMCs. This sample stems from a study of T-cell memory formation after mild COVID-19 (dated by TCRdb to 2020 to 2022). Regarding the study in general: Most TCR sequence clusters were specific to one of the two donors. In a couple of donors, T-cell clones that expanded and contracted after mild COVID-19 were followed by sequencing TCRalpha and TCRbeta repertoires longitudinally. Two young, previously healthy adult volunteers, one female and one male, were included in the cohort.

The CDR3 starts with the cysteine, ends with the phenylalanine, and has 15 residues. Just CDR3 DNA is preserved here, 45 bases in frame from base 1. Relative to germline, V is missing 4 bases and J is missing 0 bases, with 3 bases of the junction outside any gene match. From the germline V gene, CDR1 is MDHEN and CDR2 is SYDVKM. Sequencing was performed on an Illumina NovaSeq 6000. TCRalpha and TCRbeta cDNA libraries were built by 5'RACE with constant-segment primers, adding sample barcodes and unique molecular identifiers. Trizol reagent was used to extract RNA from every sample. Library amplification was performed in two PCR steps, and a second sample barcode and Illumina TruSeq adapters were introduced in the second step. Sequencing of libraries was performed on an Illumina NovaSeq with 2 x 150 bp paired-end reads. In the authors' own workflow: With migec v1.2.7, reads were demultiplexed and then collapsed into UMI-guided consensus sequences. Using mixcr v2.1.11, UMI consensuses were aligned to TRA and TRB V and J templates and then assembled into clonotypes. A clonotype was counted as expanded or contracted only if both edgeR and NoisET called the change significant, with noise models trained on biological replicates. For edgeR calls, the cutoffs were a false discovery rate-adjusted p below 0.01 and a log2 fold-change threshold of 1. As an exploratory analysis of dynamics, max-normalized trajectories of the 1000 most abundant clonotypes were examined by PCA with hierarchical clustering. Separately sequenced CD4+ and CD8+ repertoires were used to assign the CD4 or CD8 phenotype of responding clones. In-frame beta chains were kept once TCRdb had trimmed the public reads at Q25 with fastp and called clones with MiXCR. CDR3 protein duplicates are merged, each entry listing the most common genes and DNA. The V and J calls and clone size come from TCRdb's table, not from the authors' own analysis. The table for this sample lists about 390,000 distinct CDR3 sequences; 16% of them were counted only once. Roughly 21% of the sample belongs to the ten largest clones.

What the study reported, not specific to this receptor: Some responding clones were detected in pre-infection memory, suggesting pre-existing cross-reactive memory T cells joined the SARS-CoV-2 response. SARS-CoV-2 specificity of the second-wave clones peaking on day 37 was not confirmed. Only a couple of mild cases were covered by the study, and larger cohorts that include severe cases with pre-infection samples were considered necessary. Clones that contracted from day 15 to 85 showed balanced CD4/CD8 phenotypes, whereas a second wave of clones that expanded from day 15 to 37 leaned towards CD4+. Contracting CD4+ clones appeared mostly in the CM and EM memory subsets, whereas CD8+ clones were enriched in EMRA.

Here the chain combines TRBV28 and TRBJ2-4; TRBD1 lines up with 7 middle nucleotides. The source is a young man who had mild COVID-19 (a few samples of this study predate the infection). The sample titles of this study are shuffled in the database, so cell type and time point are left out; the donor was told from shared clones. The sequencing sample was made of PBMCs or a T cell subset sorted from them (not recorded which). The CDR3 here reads CASSWDRLAKNIQYF. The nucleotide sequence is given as TGTGCCAGCAGTTGGGACAGACTAGCCAAAAACATTCAGTACTTC.